This T cell receptor (beta chain) was recovered during a study of blood T cells in healthy people across ages. Germline V CDR1 and CDR2: SGDLS, YYNGEE. CDR3 length equals 14 residues. With 3 bases removed from V and 3 bases from J, the gap between germline ends came to 10 bases. A second PCR of 7 to 11 cycles used a sample-barcoded 5' primer and a J-beta primer mix. Paired-end reads containing CDR3 totaled no fewer than 3 million for each sample. Using its own MiXCR run on the 5' RACE reads, TCRdb lists one record per CDR3 protein. The profile shows about 760,000 distinct CDR3 sequences, approximately 25% of them singletons. In this sample, this clonotype turned up a few times. The same sample was also used in a study of T cells of mothers and their children.

This clonotype was sampled from a boy between 5 and 17 years old in good health. This chain links TRBV9 with TRBJ1-5; D is perhaps TRBD1 (6 bases). Sequenced material: blood. CDR3 sequence: CASSAQGHNQPQHF. As DNA, the CDR3 is TGTGCCAGCAGCGCTCAGGGGCACAATCAGCCCCAGCATTTT.